This paragraph covers one TCR beta chain sequence. Its specificity is not known. The investigators reverse transcribed all of the isolated RNA, so they sequenced expressed TCRB transcripts. TCRdb keeps only in-frame clones here, not all; method: immunoSEQ multiplex PCR. The sample lists fewer than 900,000 clones, roughly 15% occurring once. These data originate in a study of beta chain features in type 1 diabetes. Study observations and caveats: VDJ junctions in type 1 diabetes patients carried more deletions and fewer insertions. The similarity of naive, central memory and Treg TCRB repertoires appeared greater among patients than among healthy donors.

CDR1 and CDR2 (germline): MNHEY, SVGAGI. V was pared by 5 bases and J by 2 bases, with 12 bases between. This CDR3 comprises 14 residues. CD4+ naive, central memory, regulatory and stem cell-like memory cells were sorted via CD45RO/CCR7/CD25/CD127/CD95/CD27. The clonotype was recovered from a woman aged 18-29 years in good health. This chain uses TRBV6-5 with TRBJ1-2, with D maybe TRBD1 (6 bases). The sample consisted of naive CD4+ T cells from blood. The CDR3 coding sequence is TGTGCCAGCAGTCATGACAGGCGAAACTATGGCTACACCTTC. Its translation: CASSHDRRNYGYTF.